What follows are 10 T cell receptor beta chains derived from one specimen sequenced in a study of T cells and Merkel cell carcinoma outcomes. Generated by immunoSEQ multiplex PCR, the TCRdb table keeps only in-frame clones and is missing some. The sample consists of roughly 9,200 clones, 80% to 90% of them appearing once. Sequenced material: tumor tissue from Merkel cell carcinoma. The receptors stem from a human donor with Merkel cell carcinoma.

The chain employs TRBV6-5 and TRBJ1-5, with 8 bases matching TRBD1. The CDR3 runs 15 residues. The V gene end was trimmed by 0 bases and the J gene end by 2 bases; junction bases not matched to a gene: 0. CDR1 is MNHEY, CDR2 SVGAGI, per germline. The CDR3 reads CASSYSTGGNQPQHF. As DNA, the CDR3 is TGTGCCAGCAGTTACTCGACAGGGGGCAATCAGCCCCAGCATTTT.

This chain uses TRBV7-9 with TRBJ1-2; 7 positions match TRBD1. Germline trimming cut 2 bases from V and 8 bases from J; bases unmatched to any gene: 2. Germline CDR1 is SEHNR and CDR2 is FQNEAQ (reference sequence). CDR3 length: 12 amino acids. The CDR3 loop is CASSLRGGGYTF. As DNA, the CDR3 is TGTGCCAGCAGCTTAAGAGGGGGCGGCTACACCTTC. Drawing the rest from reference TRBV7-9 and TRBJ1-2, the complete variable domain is DTGVSQNPRHKITKRGQNVTFRCDPISEHNRLYWYRQTLGQGPEFLTYFQNEAQLEKSRLLSDRFSAERPKGSFSTLEIQRTEQGDSAMYLCASSLRGGGYTFGSGTRLTVV.

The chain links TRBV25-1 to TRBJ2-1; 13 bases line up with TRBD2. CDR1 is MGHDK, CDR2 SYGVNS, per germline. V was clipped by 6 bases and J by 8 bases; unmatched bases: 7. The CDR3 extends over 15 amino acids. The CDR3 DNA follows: TGTGCCAGCAGCGCGGGACTAGCGGGGAGGGATGAGCAGTTCTTC. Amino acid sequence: CASSAGLAGRDEQFF.

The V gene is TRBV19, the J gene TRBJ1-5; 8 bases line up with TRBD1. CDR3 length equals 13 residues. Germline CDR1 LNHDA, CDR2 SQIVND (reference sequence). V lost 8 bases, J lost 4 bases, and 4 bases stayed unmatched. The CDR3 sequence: CASVDRGNQPQHF. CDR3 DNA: TGTGCCAGTGTCGACAGGGGAAATCAGCCCCAGCATTTT.

The CDR3 sequence is CASVPPGTASYEQYF. The DNA for the CDR3 is TGTGCCAGCGTTCCCCCGGGGACAGCTTCCTACGAGCAGTACTTC. The V call is TRBV7-9, the J call TRBJ2-7, with 7 positions matching TRBD1. Germline loops: CDR1 SEHNR, CDR2 FQNEAQ (reference sequence). The CDR3 loop spans 15 amino acids. Trimming removed 8 bases from V and 1 base from J; junction bases left unmatched: 11. The entire variable domain, with the rest obtained from reference TRBV7-9 and TRBJ2-7, is as follows: DTGVSQNPRHKITKRGQNVTFRCDPISEHNRLYWYRQTLGQGPEFLTYFQNEAQLEKSRLLSDRFSAERPKGSFSTLEIQRTEQGDSAMYLCASVPPGTASYEQYFGPGTRLTVT.

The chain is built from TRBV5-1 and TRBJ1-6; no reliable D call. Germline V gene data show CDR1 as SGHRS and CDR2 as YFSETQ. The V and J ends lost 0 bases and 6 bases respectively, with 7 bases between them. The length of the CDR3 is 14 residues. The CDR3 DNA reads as TGCGCCAGCAGCTTGGAACAGATTAATTCACCCCTCCACTTT. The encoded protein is CASSLEQINSPLHF. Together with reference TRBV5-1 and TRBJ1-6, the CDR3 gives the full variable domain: KAGVTQTPRYLIKTRGQQVTLSCSPISGHRSVSWYQQTPGQGLQFLFEYFSETQRNKGNFPGRFSGRQFSNSRSEMNVSTLELGDSALYLCASSLEQINSPLHFGNGTRLTVT.

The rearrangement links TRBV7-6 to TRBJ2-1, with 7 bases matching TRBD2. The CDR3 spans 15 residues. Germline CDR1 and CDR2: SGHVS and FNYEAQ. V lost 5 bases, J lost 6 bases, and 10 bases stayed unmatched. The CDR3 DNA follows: TGTGCCAGCAGCCTAGGGACGGGGGGTGGCAATGAGCAGTTCTTC. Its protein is CASSLGTGGGNEQFF.

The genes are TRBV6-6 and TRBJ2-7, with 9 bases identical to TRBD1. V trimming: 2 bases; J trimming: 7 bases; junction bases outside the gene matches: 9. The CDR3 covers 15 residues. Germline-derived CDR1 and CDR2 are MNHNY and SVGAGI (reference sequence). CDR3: CASSYPGQGRYEQYF. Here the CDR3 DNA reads TGTGCCAGCAGTTACCCCGGACAGGGGAGATATGAGCAGTACTTC.

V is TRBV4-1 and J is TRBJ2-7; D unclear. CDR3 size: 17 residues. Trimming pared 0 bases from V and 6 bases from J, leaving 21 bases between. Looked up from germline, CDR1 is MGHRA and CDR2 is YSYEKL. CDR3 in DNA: TGCGCCAGCAGCCAAGATAAAGCTCATCGCGGTTCTGGCGAGCAGTACTTC. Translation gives CASSQDKAHRGSGEQYF.

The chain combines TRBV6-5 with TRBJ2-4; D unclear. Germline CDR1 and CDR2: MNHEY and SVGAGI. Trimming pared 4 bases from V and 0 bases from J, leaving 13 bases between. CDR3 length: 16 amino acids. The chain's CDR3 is CASSSGLWGAKNIQYF. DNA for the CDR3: TGTGCCAGCAGTTCGGGCCTTTGGGGAGCCAAAAACATTCAGTACTTC.